The 7 T cell receptor beta chains below were found in one sample sequenced in a study of T-cell reconstitution after alpha-beta-depleted transplantation in children. TCRbeta library preparation incorporated unique molecular identifiers. TCRdb processed the PCR reads anew with MiXCR; each CDR3 protein has one entry. The data show over 400,000 distinct CDR3 sequences, with approximately 41% seen just once and under 35% held by the top ten. The sample consisted of PBMCs, taken before TCRalphabeta/CD19-depleted stem cell transplant. All receptors come from a girl aged 2 to 10 with aplastic anemia, due to receive a stem cell transplant.

J is TRBJ2-7 and V is TRBV4-2; the D is unclear. This CDR3 has 16 residues. V shed 5 bases and J shed 2 bases, with 19 bases lying between them. Germline V CDR1 and CDR2: LGHNA, YNFKEQ. The CDR3 DNA follows: TGTGCCAGCAGCTTGAGTGCGGTGGAAAGACCCTACGAGCAGTACTTC. Translation gives CASSLSAVERPYEQYF.

The table lists this clonotype with a few counts. V usage is TRBV18 and J usage is TRBJ2-7, with TRBD1 as a possible D gene (6 bases). CDR3 length: 14 amino acids. CDR1 and CDR2 (germline): KGHSH, LQKENI. Trimming removed 3 bases at V and 0 bases at J, with 9 bases between. CDR3 sequence reads: CASSPRQDSYEQYF. The CDR3 bases are TGTGCCAGCTCACCGCGACAGGACTCCTACGAGCAGTACTTC.

The rearrangement joins TRBV6-2 or TRBV6-3 to TRBJ2-1; 13 bases fit TRBD2. Germline V CDR1 and CDR2: MNHEY, SVGEGT. The trim removed 2 bases at V and 5 bases at J, leaving 6 bases unmatched. The CDR3 contains 17 residues. In nucleotides, the CDR3 is TGTGCCAGCAGTTACGCCCTAACTAGCGGGAGGGACAATGAGCAGTTCTTC. It yields the protein CASSYALTSGRDNEQFF.

This clonotype was recorded many times. This chain links TRBV3-1 with TRBJ1-2; TRBD1 aligns across 7 bases. Losses at the gene ends were 1 base for V and 2 bases for J; bases not matched to a gene: 13. The CDR3 covers 18 residues. Germline values: CDR1 LGHDT, CDR2 YNNKEL (reference sequence). The CDR3 bases are TGTGCCAGCAGCCAAGGGAGGACAGGCTTCCGGCCAAACTATGGCTACACCTTC. The encoded protein is CASSQGRTGFRPNYGYTF. Full variable domain (missing parts from reference TRBV3-1 and TRBJ1-2): DTAVSQTPKYLVTQMGNDKSIKCEQNLGHDTMYWYKQDSKKFLKIMFSYNNKELIINETVPNRFSPKSPDKAHLNLHINSLELGDSAVYFCASSQGRTGFRPNYGYTFGSGTRLTVV.

This clonotype was seen a few times. V and J are TRBV6-5 and TRBJ2-2; 7 bases fit TRBD1. The CDR3 has 16 residues. The V segment lost 0 bases and the J segment 2 bases; nucleotides outside the gene matches: 3. Germline assignment: CDR1 MNHEY and CDR2 SVGAGI. DNA of the CDR3: TGTGCCAGCAGTTACTCGGGACAGCTAAACACCGGGGAGCTGTTTTTT. Its protein product is CASSYSGQLNTGELFF.

This chain joins TRBV29-1 and TRBJ2-6; D is perhaps TRBD2 (6 bases). The CDR3 contains 16 residues. Per germline, CDR1 SQVTM and CDR2 ANQGSEA. V was trimmed by 3 bases and J by 3 bases, leaving 15 bases between them. CDR3 sequence (DNA): TGCAGCGTTGATTCAGGGACGGGGGATGGGGCCAACGTCCTGACTTTC. Protein product: CSVDSGTGDGANVLTF.

This clonotype was detected a few times. The V gene is TRBV20-1, the J gene TRBJ2-3, with D tentatively TRBD1 or TRBD2 (5 bases each). Germline V lookup: CDR1 DFQATT, CDR2 SNEGSKA (reference sequence). The CDR3 spans 14 residues. V was pared by 2 bases and J by 1 base, with 10 bases between. CDR3 region: CSARYRDGTDTQYF. In nucleotides, the CDR3 is TGCAGTGCTAGATACCGGGACGGCACAGATACGCAGTATTTT.